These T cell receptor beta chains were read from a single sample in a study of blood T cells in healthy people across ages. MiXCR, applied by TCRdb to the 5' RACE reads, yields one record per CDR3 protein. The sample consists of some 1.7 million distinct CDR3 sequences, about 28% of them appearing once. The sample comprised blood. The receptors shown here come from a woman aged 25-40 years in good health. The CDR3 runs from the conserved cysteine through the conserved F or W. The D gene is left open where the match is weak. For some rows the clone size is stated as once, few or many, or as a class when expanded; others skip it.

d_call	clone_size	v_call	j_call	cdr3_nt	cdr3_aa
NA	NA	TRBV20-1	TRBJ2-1	TGCAGTGCTAGCCCTTCGAACCGGTCTTACAATGAGCAGTTCTTC	CSASPSNRSYNEQFF
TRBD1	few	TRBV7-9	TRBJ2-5	TGTGCCAGCAGCTTAGCTGACAGGGGAAAAGAGACCCAGTACTTC	CASSLADRGKETQYF
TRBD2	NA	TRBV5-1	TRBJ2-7	TGCGCCGGCAGCTTCACCAGCGGGAGCTACGAGCAGTACTTC	CAGSFTSGSYEQYF
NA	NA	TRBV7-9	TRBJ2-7	TGTGCCAGCAGCTGGCGACAGACCCTTTACGAGCAGTACTTC	CASSWRQTLYEQYF
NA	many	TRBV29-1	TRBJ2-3	TGCAGCGTTGAAACGCCCCCGGGGGATACGCAGTATTTT	CSVETPPGDTQYF
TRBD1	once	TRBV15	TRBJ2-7	TGTGCCACCAGCAGAGATCATCTGATTCGGGTCGAGTCCCCAAACAGGGGCGACGAGCAGTACTTC	CATSRDHLIRVESPNRGDEQYF
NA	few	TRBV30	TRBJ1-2	TGTGCCTGGAGTCCGGGGGTAGGGGGGATCGGCTACACCTTC	CAWSPGVGGIGYTF
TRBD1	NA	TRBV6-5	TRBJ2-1	TGTGCCAGCAGCCAACGACAGGGCTCCTACAATGAGCAGTTCTTC	CASSQRQGSYNEQFF
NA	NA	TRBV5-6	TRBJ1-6	TGTGCCAGCAGCCCCTGGACAGTTGATAATTCACCCCTCCACTTT	CASSPWTVDNSPLHF
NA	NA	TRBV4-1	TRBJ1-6	TGCGCCAGCAGCCCGGTTAGGGTTAATTCACCCCTCCACTTT	CASSPVRVNSPLHF
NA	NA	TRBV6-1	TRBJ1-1	TGTGCCAGCAGTGAAGTGAGTGGGAAGAACACTGAAGCTTTCTTT	CASSEVSGKNTEAFF
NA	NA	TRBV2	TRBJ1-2	TGTGCCAGCAGTGAGAACAGCGGATATGGCTACACCTTC	CASSENSGYGYTF
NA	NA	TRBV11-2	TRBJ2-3	TGTGCCAGCAGCTCGCATGGCGGGGCCACAGATACGCAGTATTTT	CASSSHGGATDTQYF
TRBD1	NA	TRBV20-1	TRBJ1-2	TGCAGTGGTCGGGACAGCCAACGGGGTTACTATGGCTACACCTTC	CSGRDSQRGYYGYTF
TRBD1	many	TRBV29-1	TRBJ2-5	TGCAGCGTCCGAGGGGGCGACGAGACCCAGTACTTC	CSVRGGDETQYF
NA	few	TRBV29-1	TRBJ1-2	TGCAGCGTGCGTCCGGCTGGGGGGGCCTATGGCTACACCTTC	CSVRPAGGAYGYTF
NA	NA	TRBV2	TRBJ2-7	TGTGCCAGCACGGTTTTCGGAGCGGACGAGCAGTACTTC	CASTVFGADEQYF
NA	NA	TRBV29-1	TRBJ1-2	TGCAGCGTTCGTTCAGAGAGCTATGGCTACACCTTC	CSVRSESYGYTF
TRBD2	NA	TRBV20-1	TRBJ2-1	TGCAGTGCACGGGGGACTAGCGGGAGTTGGGACAATGAGCAGTTCTTC	CSARGTSGSWDNEQFF
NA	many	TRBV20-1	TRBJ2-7	TGCAGTGCTAGAGATGAGGTCGGGGGATCGATCTCCTACGAGCAGTACTTC	CSARDEVGGSISYEQYF
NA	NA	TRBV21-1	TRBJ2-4	TGTGCCAGCAGCAGTCAACTAGCCAAAAACATTCAGTACTTC	CASSSQLAKNIQYF
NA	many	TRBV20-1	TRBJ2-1	TGCAGTGCCCCGCAGGGCCATGAGCAGTTCTTC	CSAPQGHEQFF
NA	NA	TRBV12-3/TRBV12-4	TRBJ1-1	TGTGCCAGCAGTTTTCGAGCGAGGACTGAAGCTTTCTTT	CASSFRARTEAFF
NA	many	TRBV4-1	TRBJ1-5	TGCGCCAGCAGCCCCACAATACGGTCAAATCAGCCCCAGCATTTT	CASSPTIRSNQPQHF
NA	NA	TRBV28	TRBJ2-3	TGTGCCAGCAGGTCGACTCCAGATACGCAGTATTTT	CASRSTPDTQYF
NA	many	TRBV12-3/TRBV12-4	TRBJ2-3	TGTGCCAGCAGTCCCCAAGCGGGACAAAGCACAGATACGCAGTATTTT	CASSPQAGQSTDTQYF
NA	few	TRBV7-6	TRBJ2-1	TGTGCCAGCAGCTCCAAAACCAGCCAGGTCAATGAGCAGTTCTTC	CASSSKTSQVNEQFF
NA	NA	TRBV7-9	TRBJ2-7	TGTGCCAGCAGCTTAGTCGGGGCCCGGGATAAGCAGTACTTC	CASSLVGARDKQYF
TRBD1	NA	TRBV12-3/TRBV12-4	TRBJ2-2	TGTGCCAGCAGTTTTGGATCAGGGGGCAACACCGGGGAGCTGTTTTTT	CASSFGSGGNTGELFF
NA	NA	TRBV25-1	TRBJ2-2	TGTGCCAGCAGTGGCTCCTCATCGACCGGGGAGCTGTTTTTT	CASSGSSSTGELFF
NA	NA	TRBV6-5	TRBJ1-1	TGTGCCAGCAGTTTCCAGATTCCAGGGCCGACGGACACTGAAGCTTTCTTT	CASSFQIPGPTDTEAFF
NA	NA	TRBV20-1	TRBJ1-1	TGCAGTGCTAGAAGAGTGCTCGAAGCTTTCTTT	CSARRVLEAFF
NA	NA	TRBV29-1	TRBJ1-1	TGCAGCGTTGAAAAAGGGGGGGCTTTCTTT	CSVEKGGAFF
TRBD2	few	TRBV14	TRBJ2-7	TGTGCCAGCAGCCGGGGTGTCGGGAGGAGCTACGAGCAGTACTTC	CASSRGVGRSYEQYF
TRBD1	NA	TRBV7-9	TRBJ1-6	TGTGCCAGCAGCCCATGGACAGGGGTAGGTTCACCCCTCCACTTT	CASSPWTGVGSPLHF
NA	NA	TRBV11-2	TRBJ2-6	TGTGCCAGCAGCTGGACAGAGGACGGGGCCAACGTCCTGACTTTC	CASSWTEDGANVLTF
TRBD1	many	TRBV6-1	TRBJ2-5	TGTGCCAGCAGAACGACAGGGGGAGGCCGAGAGACCCAGTACTTC	CASRTTGGGRETQYF
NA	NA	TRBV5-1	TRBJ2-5	TGCGCCAGCAGCACCGCAAGACACGGGCAAGAGACCCAGTACTTC	CASSTARHGQETQYF
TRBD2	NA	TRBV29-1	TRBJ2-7	TGCAGCGCCCTAGGACTAGCGGGAATTTCCTACAATGAGCAGTACTTC	CSALGLAGISYNEQYF
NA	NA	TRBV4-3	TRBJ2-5	TGCGCCAGCAGCCAAGTGGGCTCTCGGGCTCCGGAGGAGACCCAGTACTTC	CASSQVGSRAPEETQYF
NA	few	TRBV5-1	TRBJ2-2	TGCGCCAGCAGCTTGGTCGGGACAACCAACACCGGGGAGCTGTTTTTT	CASSLVGTTNTGELFF
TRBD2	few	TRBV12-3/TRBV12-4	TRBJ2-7	TGTGCCAGCAGTGCTCGGGGAAGCGGGGGTGGCGAGCAGTACTTC	CASSARGSGGGEQYF
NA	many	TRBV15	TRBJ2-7	TGTGCCACCAGCAGAGGAAGGGGGATCTACGAGCAGTACTTC	CATSRGRGIYEQYF
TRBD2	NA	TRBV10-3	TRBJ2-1	TGTGCCATCAGTGAGTCGACTAGCGGGGGCTACAATGAGCAGTTCTTC	CAISESTSGGYNEQFF
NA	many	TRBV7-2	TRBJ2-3	TGTGCCAGCAGCTTAGCTAGCGAGAGCACAGATACGCAGTATTTT	CASSLASESTDTQYF
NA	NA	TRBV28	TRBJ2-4	TGTGCCAGCAGCGAAGGGAGCAAAAACATTCACTACTTC	CASSEGSKNIHYF
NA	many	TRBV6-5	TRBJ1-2	TGTGCCAGCAGCCCTGGGCGGGGATACTATGGCTACACCTTC	CASSPGRGYYGYTF